This passage covers 22 T cell receptor beta chains from one sample sequenced in a study of T cell responses to AZD1222 COVID-19 vaccine. This table comes from immunoSEQ multiplex PCR, and its TCRdb copy is limited to in-frame clones, with some not included. The sample yields about 130,000 clones, around 94% seen once. Sequencing used peripheral blood, obtained on day 0 of AZD1222 vaccination. These receptors all come from an adult in good health.

The chain employs TRBV19 and TRBJ2-3; D is ambiguous. The CDR3 totals 11 residues. Trimming stripped 6 bases from V and 7 bases from J, with 8 bases between. The germline CDR1 and CDR2 sequences are LNHDA and SQIVND (reference sequence). The DNA of the CDR3 is TGTGCCAGTAGCGCGGTGTATACGCAGTATTTT. Protein product: CASSAVYTQYF.

The gene calls are TRBV10-3 and TRBJ2-7; D gene unclear. The CDR3 length is 16 residues. Trimming cost V 5 bases and J 0 bases, with 17 bases left between them. The germline CDR1 and CDR2 sequences are ENHRY and SYGVKD. CDR3 residues: CAISPAEGFSSYEQYF. The CDR3 DNA reads TGTGCCATCAGTCCGGCGGAAGGCTTCAGCTCCTACGAGCAGTACTTC.

The CDR3, as DNA: TGTGCCAGCAGCCGGAATGAAAAACTGTTTTTT. Its translation: CASSRNEKLFF. The V gene is TRBV28, the J gene TRBJ1-4; D is uncertain. Between the trimmed V and J ends, which lost 6 bases and 5 bases, there was a span of 4 bases. Looked up from germline, CDR1 is MDHEN and CDR2 is SYDVKM. CDR3 size: 11 residues.

CDR3 sequence (DNA): TGTGCCAGCAGCTCCACCGGGACTAGCGTAGGGAACACCGGGGAGCTGTTTTTT. It yields the protein CASSSTGTSVGNTGELFF. V gene TRBV5-4 combines with J gene TRBJ2-2; the match to TRBD2 covers 10 bases. The CDR3 contains 18 residues. Germline CDR1 and CDR2: SGHNT and YYREEE (reference sequence). Trimming took 3 bases from V and 1 from J; bases not matched to a gene: 9.

The chain combines TRBV12-3 or TRBV12-4 with TRBJ2-7; 11 bases are a match to TRBD2. The V and J ends lost 7 bases and 4 bases, in that order; junction bases with no gene match: 3. The CDR3 is made up of 13 amino acids. This CDR3 is CASITSGSYEQYF. CDR3 in DNA: TGTGCCAGCATAACTAGCGGGAGTTACGAGCAGTACTTC.

The chain carries TRBV27 and TRBJ2-7, with 9 bases that match TRBD1. Germline loops: CDR1 MNHEY, CDR2 SMNVEV (reference sequence). With 3 bases clipped from V and 5 bases from J, the junction kept 8 bases outside the gene matches. The CDR3 is 15 amino acids. CDR3 sequence reads: CASSFSFGTGNEQYF. CDR3 DNA: TGTGCCAGCAGTTTTTCTTTTGGGACAGGGAACGAGCAGTACTTC.

This rearrangement joins TRBV12-3 or TRBV12-4 to TRBJ1-2; 8 nucleotides align to TRBD1. J was trimmed by 5 bases and V by 6 bases; bases with no gene match: 5. The CDR3 totals 13 residues. The CDR3 reads CASRPYRGYGYTF. In DNA form, the CDR3 reads TGTGCCAGCAGGCCTTACAGGGGGTATGGCTACACCTTC.

This chain connects TRBV28 to TRBJ2-7, with no clear D. The CDR3 has 13 residues. The germline V and J ends were trimmed by 7 bases and 5 bases, with 15 bases remaining between them. CDR1 is MDHEN and CDR2 is SYDVKM in the germline V gene. The CDR3 nucleotides are TGTGCCAGCACCCCGCCCAGGCGCGACGAGCAGTACTTC. Protein product: CASTPPRRDEQYF.

V and J are TRBV18 and TRBJ2-3; D is perhaps TRBD1 (5 bases). Trimming cost V 0 bases and J 6 bases, with 10 bases left between them. Per germline, CDR1 KGHSH and CDR2 LQKENI. The CDR3 is made up of 14 amino acids. DNA for the CDR3: TGTGCCAGCTCACCACCCAGGTCAGGGGATACGCAGTATTTT. It specifies CASSPPRSGDTQYF.

The chain couples TRBV7-9 to TRBJ2-7; D uncertain. The V and J ends lost 4 bases and 0 bases respectively, with 10 bases between them. The CDR3 runs 14 residues. The V gene's germline CDR1 is SEHNR and CDR2 FQNEAQ (reference sequence). As DNA, the CDR3 is TGTGCCAGCAGCTCTGACCGGATCTCCTACGAGCAGTACTTC. This sequence encodes CASSSDRISYEQYF.

The J gene is TRBJ2-1, the V gene TRBV5-4, with D perhaps TRBD1 or TRBD2 (6 bases each). V lost 4 bases and J 4 bases, leaving 18 bases between the germline ends. From germline, CDR1 is SGHNT and CDR2 YYREEE (reference sequence). This CDR3 has 16 residues. CDR3 nucleotide sequence: TGTGCCAGCAGCCCTGGGGGGCCTAGCGCTTACAATGAGCAGTTCTTC. Amino acid sequence: CASSPGGPSAYNEQFF.

The chain is built from TRBV4-3 and TRBJ2-7; either TRBD1 or TRBD2 may supply D (5 bases each). Looked up from germline, CDR1 is LGHNA and CDR2 is YSLEER. The CDR3 sequence is 15 residues long. Between the trimmed V and J ends, which lost 0 bases and 3 bases, there was a span of 12 bases. As DNA, the CDR3 is TGCGCCAGCAGCCAAGACCCTGGGACGATCTACGAGCAGTACTTC. This translates into CASSQDPGTIYEQYF.

The genes are TRBV7-2 and TRBJ2-7, with D possibly TRBD2 on 5 matching bases. Trimming cost V 5 bases and J 0 bases, with 17 bases left between them. Germline V gene lookup returns CDR1 SGHTA and CDR2 FQGNSA. CDR3 size: 16 residues. The CDR3 nucleotides are TGTGCCAGCAGCCTCTCCAGCGGCGCGAGCTCCTACGAGCAGTACTTC. The encoded protein is CASSLSSGASSYEQYF.

This chain links TRBV7-9 with TRBJ1-5; tentatively, D is TRBD1 (5 bases). CDR1 and CDR2 (germline): SEHNR, FQNEAQ (reference sequence). This CDR3 contains 13 residues. V lost 5 bases, J lost 6 bases, and 11 bases lay in between. CDR3 in amino acids: CASSASGGQPQHF. CDR3 DNA sequence: TGTGCCAGCAGCGCCAGCGGGGGTCAGCCCCAGCATTTT.

This chain joins TRBV30 and TRBJ1-1; D uncertain. The germline V gene has CDR1 GTSNPN and CDR2 SVGIG (reference sequence). Trimming shortened V by 6 bases and J by 5 bases, and 10 bases separated the two germline ends. The CDR3 covers 11 residues. The CDR3 DNA is TGTGCCTGCTCGGCGCCGACTGAAGCTTTCTTT. Encoded protein: CACSAPTEAFF.

The J gene is TRBJ1-2, the V gene TRBV4-1; 7 nucleotides match TRBD1. This CDR3 region has 15 residues. Germline CDR1 MGHRA, CDR2 YSYEKL. V was pared by 1 base and J by 2 bases, with 4 bases of the junction left unmatched. CDR3 sequence reads: CASSQADRVNYGYTF. In DNA, the CDR3 is TGCGCCAGCAGCCAAGCCGACAGGGTGAACTATGGCTACACCTTC.

The chain is built from TRBV9 and TRBJ2-2; 12 bases are a match to TRBD2. V lost 2 bases to trimming and J lost 0 bases; unmatched junction nucleotides: 2. There are 17 residues in the CDR3. Per the germline V gene, CDR1 is SGDLS and CDR2 is YYNGEE. CDR3 nucleotide sequence: TGTGCCAGCAGCGTTCGGACTAGCGGGGCGAACACCGGGGAGCTGTTTTTT. Amino acids: CASSVRTSGANTGELFF.

This clone showed up just once. The rearrangement links TRBV6-5 to TRBJ2-2; D call uncertain. Germline loops: CDR1 MNHEY, CDR2 SVGAGI. The CDR3 extends over 14 amino acids. V dropped 5 bases and J dropped 1 base, with 8 bases sitting between them. The CDR3 region is CASSLDENTGELFF. CDR3 nucleotides: TGTGCCAGCAGTCTTGACGAGAACACCGGGGAGCTGTTTTTT.

The rearrangement links TRBV30 to TRBJ2-1; 9 positions agree with TRBD1. There are 15 residues in the CDR3. The germline CDR1 and CDR2 sequences are GTSNPN and SVGIG (reference sequence). V shed 8 bases and J 0 bases; nucleotides not matched to a gene: 8. The CDR3 sequence is CAQNRGLSSYNEQFF. The DNA of the CDR3 is TGTGCCCAGAACAGGGGGCTAAGCTCCTACAATGAGCAGTTCTTC. The complete variable domain, with remaining parts taken from reference TRBV30 and TRBJ2-1, reads SQTIHQWPATLVQPVGSPLSLECTVEGTSNPNLYWYRQAAGRGLQLLFYSVGIGQISSEVPQNLSASRPQDRQFILSSKKLLLSDSGFYLCAQNRGLSSYNEQFFGPGTRLTVL.

By share, this clone ranks as medium-sized. This sequence joins TRBV11-3 and TRBJ1-1; D call uncertain. Per the germline V gene, CDR1 is SGHNT and CDR2 is YENEEA. Deletions cut 6 bases from V and 2 bases from J, with 10 bases between. The CDR3 runs 13 residues. The CDR3 protein is CASRLNGNTEAFF. DNA of the CDR3: TGTGCCAGCAGACTCAACGGTAACACTGAAGCTTTCTTT.

The chain recombines TRBV12-3 or TRBV12-4 with TRBJ1-1, with D uncertain. Trimming left V 5 bases short and J 4 bases short, with 11 bases between. The CDR3 loop spans 13 amino acids. CDR3 protein: CASSIGPPTEAFF. The CDR3 bases are TGTGCCAGCAGTATTGGGCCTCCCACTGAAGCTTTCTTT.

The V and J genes are TRBV3-1 (or the pseudogene TRBV3-2) and TRBJ2-5; D perhaps matches TRBD1 (6 bases). The CDR3 runs to 15 residues. The germline CDR1 and CDR2 sequences are LGHDT and YNNKEL (reference sequence). V was pared by 6 bases and J by 2 bases, with 16 bases between. The CDR3 DNA follows: TGTGCCAGCAGTCTTACAGGGTTCTCACAAGAGACCCAGTACTTC. It is translated as CASSLTGFSQETQYF.